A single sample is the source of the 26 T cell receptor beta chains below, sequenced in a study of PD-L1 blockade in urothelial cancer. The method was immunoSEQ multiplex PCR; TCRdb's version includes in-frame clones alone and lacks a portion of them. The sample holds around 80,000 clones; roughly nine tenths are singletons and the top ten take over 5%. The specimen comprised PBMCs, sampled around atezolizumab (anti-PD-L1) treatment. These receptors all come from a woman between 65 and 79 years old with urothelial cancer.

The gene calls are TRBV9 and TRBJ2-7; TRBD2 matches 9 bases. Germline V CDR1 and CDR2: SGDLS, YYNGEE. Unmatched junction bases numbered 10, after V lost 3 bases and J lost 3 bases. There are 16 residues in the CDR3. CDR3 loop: CASSAEFSGSRYEQYF. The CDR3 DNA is TGTGCCAGCAGCGCGGAATTTAGCGGGAGTCGCTACGAGCAGTACTTC.

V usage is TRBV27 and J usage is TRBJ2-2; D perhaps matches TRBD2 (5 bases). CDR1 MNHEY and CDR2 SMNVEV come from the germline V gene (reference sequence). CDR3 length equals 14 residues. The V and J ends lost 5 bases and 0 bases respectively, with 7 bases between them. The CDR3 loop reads CASSGLPNTGELFF. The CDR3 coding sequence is TGTGCCAGCAGTGGACTCCCGAACACCGGGGAGCTGTTTTTT.

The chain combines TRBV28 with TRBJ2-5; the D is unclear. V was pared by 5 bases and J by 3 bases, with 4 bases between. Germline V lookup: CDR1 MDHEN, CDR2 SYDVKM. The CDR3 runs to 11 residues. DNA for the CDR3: TGTGCCAGCAGTCGGGAAGAGACCCAGTACTTC. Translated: CASSREETQYF. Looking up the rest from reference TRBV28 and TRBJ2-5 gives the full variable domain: DVKVTQSSRYLVKRTGEKVFLECVQDMDHENMFWYRQDPGLGLRLIYFSYDVKMKEKGDIPEGYSVSREKKERFSLILESASTNQTSMYLCASSREETQYFGPGTRLLVL.

Here the CDR3 reads CASSPHTAGGYTF. In DNA, the CDR3 is TGTGCCAGCAGCCCGCATACAGCGGGTGGCTACACCTTC. The rearrangement uses TRBV7-8 and TRBJ1-2; no clear D gene. The germline V and J ends were trimmed by 5 bases and 7 bases, with 14 bases remaining between them. The V gene's germline CDR1 is SGHVS and CDR2 FQNEAQ. The CDR3 sequence is 13 residues long.

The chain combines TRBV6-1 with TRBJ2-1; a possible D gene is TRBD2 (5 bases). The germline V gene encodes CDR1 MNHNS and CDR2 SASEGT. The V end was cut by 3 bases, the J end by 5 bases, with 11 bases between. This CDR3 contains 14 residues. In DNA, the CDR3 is TGTGCCAGCAGTGAGTCCCCGGGGAACAATGAGCAGTTCTTC. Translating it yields CASSESPGNNEQFF.

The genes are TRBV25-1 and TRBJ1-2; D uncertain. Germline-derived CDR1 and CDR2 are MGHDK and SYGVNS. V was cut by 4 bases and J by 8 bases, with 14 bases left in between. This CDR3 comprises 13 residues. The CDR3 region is CASSGSGVGGYTF. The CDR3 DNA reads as TGTGCCAGCAGTGGTTCCGGGGTGGGCGGCTACACCTTC.

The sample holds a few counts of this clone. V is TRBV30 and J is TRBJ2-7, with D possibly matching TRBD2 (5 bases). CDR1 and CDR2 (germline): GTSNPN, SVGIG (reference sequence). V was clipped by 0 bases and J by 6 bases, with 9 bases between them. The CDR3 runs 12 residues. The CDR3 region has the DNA TGTGCCTGGAGTGTAACTAGTCTCGAGCAGTACTTC. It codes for CAWSVTSLEQYF.

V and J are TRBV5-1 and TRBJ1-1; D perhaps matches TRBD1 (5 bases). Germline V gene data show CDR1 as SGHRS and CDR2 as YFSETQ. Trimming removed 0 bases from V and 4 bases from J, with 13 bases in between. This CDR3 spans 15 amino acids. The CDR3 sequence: CASSLDGALGTEAFF. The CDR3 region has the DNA TGCGCCAGCAGCTTGGATGGGGCATTGGGCACTGAAGCTTTCTTT.

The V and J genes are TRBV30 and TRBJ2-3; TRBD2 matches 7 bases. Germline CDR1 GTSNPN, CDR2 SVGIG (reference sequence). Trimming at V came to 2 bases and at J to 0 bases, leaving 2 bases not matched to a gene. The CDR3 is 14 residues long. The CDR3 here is CAWSSGISTDTQYF. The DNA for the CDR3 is TGTGCCTGGAGTAGCGGGATTAGCACAGATACGCAGTATTTT.

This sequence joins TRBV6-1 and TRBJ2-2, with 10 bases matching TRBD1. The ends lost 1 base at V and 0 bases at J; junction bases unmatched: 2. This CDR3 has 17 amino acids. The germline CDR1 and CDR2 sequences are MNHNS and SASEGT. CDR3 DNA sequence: TGTGCCAGCAGTGAAGTTGGACAGGGGGCGAACACCGGGGAGCTGTTTTTT. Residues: CASSEVGQGANTGELFF.

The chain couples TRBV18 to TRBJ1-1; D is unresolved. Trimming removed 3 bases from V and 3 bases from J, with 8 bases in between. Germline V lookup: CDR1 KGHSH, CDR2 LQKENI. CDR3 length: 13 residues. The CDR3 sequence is CASSPQRDTEAFF. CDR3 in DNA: TGTGCCAGCTCACCGCAGAGGGACACTGAAGCTTTCTTT.

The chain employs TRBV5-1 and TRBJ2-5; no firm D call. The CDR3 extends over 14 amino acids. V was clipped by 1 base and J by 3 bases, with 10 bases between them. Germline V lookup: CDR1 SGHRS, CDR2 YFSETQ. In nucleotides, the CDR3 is TGCGCCAGCAGCTTGTACTCGAGCGAAGAGACCCAGTACTTC. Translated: CASSLYSSEETQYF.

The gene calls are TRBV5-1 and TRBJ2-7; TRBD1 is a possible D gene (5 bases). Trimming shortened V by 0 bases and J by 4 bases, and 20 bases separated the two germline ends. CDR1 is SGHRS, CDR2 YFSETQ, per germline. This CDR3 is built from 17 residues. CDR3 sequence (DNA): TGCGCCAGCAGCTTGGCCACTACAGGACCCGATAAATACGAGCAGTACTTC. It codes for CASSLATTGPDKYEQYF.

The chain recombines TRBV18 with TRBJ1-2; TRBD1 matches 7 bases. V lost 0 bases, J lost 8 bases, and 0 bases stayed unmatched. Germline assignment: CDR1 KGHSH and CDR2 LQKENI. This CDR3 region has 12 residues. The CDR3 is CASSPPGGGYTF. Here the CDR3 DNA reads TGTGCCAGCTCACCACCAGGGGGCGGCTACACCTTC. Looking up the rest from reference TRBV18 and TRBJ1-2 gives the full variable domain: NAGVMQNPRHLVRRRGQEARLRCSPMKGHSHVYWYRQLPEEGLKFMVYLQKENIIDESGMPKERFSAEFPKEGPSILRIQQVVRGDSAAYFCASSPPGGGYTFGSGTRLTVV.

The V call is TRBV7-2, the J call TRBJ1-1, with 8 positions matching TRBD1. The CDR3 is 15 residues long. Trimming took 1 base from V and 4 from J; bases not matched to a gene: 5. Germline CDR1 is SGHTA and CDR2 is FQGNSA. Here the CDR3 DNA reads TGTGCCAGCAGCTTAGGTAGGGACAGGAGCACTGAAGCTTTCTTT. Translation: CASSLGRDRSTEAFF.

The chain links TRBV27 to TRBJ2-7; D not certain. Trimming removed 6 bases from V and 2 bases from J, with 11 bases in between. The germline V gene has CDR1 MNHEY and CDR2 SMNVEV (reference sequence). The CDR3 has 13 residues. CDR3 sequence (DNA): TGTGCCAGCAGGCCTCCCAACACCTACGAGCAGTACTTC. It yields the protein CASRPPNTYEQYF.

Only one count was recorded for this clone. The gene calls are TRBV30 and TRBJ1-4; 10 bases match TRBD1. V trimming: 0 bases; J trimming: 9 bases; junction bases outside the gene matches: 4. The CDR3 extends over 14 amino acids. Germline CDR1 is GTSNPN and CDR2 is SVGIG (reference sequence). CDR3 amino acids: CAWSVGGQGKKLFF. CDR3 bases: TGTGCCTGGAGTGTAGGGGGACAGGGGAAAAAACTGTTTTTT.

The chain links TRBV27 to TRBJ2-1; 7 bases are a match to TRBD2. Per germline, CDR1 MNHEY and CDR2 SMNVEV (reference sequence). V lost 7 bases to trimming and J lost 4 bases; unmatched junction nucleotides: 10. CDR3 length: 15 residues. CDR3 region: CASIRVLAPYNEQFF. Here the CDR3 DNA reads TGTGCCAGCATTAGGGTACTAGCGCCTTACAATGAGCAGTTCTTC.

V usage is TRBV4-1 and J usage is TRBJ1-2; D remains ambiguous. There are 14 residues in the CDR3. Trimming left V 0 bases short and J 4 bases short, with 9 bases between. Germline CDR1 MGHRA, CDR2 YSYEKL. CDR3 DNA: TGCGCCAGCAGCCAAGATATAACCAGCTATGGCTACACCTTC. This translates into CASSQDITSYGYTF.

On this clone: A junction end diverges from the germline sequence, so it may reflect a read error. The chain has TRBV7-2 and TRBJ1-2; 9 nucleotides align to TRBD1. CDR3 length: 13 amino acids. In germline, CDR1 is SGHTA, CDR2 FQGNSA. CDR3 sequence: CASSLLGQGSLPF. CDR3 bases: TGTGCCAGCAGCTTACTGGGACAGGGATCTCTGCCCTTC.

The CDR3 coding sequence is TGCGCCAGCAGCCAAGATCGACAGCTCAACTATGGCTACACCTTC. Translating it yields CASSQDRQLNYGYTF. The V gene is TRBV4-1, the J gene TRBJ1-2, with D maybe TRBD1 (5 bases). CDR3 size: 15 residues. CDR1 is MGHRA, CDR2 YSYEKL, per germline. V was trimmed by 0 bases and J by 2 bases, leaving 10 bases between them.

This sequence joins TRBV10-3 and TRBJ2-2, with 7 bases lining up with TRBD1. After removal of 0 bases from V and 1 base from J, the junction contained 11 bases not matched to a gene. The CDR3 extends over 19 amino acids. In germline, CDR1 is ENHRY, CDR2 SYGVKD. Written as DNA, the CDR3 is TGTGCCATCAGTGAGTCAAGGTTGGCGGCAGGGGGGAACACCGGGGAGCTGTTTTTT. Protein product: CAISESRLAAGGNTGELFF.

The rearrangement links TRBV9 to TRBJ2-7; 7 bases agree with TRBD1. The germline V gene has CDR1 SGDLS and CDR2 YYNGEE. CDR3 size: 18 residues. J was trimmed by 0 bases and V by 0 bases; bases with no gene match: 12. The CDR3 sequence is CASSVAPSGQRISYEQYF. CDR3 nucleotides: TGTGCCAGCAGCGTAGCTCCTTCGGGACAGAGGATCTCCTACGAGCAGTACTTC.

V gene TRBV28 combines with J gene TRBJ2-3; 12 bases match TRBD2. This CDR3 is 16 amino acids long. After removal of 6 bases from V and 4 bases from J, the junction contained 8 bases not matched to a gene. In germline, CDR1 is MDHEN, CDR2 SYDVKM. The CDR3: CASRRPLAGGPDTQYF. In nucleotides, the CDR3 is TGTGCCAGCAGACGACCTCTAGCGGGAGGGCCAGATACGCAGTATTTT.

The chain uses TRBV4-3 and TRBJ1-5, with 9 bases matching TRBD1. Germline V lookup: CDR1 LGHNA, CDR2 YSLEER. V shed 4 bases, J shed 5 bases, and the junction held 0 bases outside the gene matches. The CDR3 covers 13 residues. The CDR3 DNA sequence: TGCGCCAGCAGCCGGACAGGGGATCAGCCCCAGCATTTT. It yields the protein CASSRTGDQPQHF.

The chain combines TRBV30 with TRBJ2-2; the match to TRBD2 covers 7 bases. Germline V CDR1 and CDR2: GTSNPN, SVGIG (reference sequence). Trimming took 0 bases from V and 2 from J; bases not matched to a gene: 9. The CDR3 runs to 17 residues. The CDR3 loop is CAWSVYWLAANTGELFF. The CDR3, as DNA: TGTGCCTGGAGTGTATACTGGCTAGCGGCAAACACCGGGGAGCTGTTTTTT.